The 23 T cell receptor beta chains below come from one sample, sequenced in a study of monozygotic twins with cystic fibrosis. This table comes from immunoSEQ multiplex PCR, and its TCRdb copy is limited to in-frame clones, with some not included. The table records about 35,000 clones, 66% of them present only once. Sequencing input: blood. All receptors come from a girl aged 5-17 years with cystic fibrosis.

This clone showed up just a few times. The chain recombines TRBV10-3 with TRBJ2-1; no clear D. Trimming cost V 0 bases and J 7 bases, with 13 bases left between them. The germline gives CDR1 ENHRY, CDR2 SYGVKD. This CDR3 is 15 amino acids long. In nucleotides, the CDR3 is TGTGCCATCAGTGAGTCGGCGGCCGGTGGGAATGAGCAGTTCTTC. This translates into CAISESAAGGNEQFF.

The chain employs TRBV14 and TRBJ1-2; D gene uncertain. The V gene's germline CDR1 is SGHDN and CDR2 FVKESK. This CDR3 spans 14 amino acids. Trimming stripped 1 base from V and 4 bases from J, with 10 bases between. CDR3 nucleotide sequence: TGTGCCAGCAGCCAAGGCCTTTATCTCTATGGCTACACCTTC. Its protein product is CASSQGLYLYGYTF.

The chain uses TRBV27 and TRBJ2-7; no reliable D call. The V gene lost 0 bases and the J gene lost 4 bases, with 16 bases spanning the gap. CDR3 length: 16 amino acids. CDR1 is MNHEY and CDR2 is SMNVEV in the germline V gene (reference sequence). The CDR3 sequence is CASSLSPRDPWYEQYF. In DNA, the CDR3 is TGTGCCAGCAGTTTATCCCCCAGAGACCCATGGTACGAGCAGTACTTC.

This clone was recorded a few times. The V and J genes are TRBV13 and TRBJ1-3, with 7 bases identical to TRBD1. The CDR3 is 16 amino acids. Germline V gene data show CDR1 as PRHDT and CDR2 as FYEKMQ (reference sequence). Germline trimming cut 4 bases from V and 3 bases from J; bases unmatched to any gene: 9. In nucleotides, the CDR3 is TGTGCCAGCAGCTCCATAGGCCGACAGGGTGGAAACACCATATATTTT. The encoded protein is CASSSIGRQGGNTIYF. The complete variable domain, with remaining parts taken from reference TRBV13 and TRBJ1-3, reads AAGVIQSPRHLIKEKRETATLKCYPIPRHDTVYWYQQGPGQDPQFLISFYEKMQSDKGSIPDRFSAQQFSDYHSELNMSSLELGDSALYFCASSSIGRQGGNTIYFGEGSWLTVV.

This clone is a singleton in its sample. CDR3: CASSLLLAGAYEQYV. In nucleotides, the CDR3 is TGTGCCAGCAGCCTACTTCTAGCGGGGGCCTACGAGCAGTACGTC. The chain links TRBV5-8 to TRBJ2-7; 10 positions match TRBD2. Trimming removed 4 bases from V and 2 bases from J; junction bases left unmatched: 6. The germline CDR1 and CDR2 sequences are SGHTS and YDEGEE. The CDR3 totals 15 residues.

The rearrangement uses TRBV27 and TRBJ2-7; D is unclear. Between the trimmed V and J ends, which lost 6 bases and 9 bases, there was a span of 21 bases. Per the germline V gene, CDR1 is MNHEY and CDR2 is SMNVEV (reference sequence). The CDR3 runs to 14 residues. The chain's CDR3 is CASRFRSDPLGQYF. The CDR3 nucleotides are TGTGCCAGCAGGTTCCGGTCGGATCCCTTGGGGCAGTACTTC.

This clone was detected only a few times. The chain recombines TRBV29-1 with TRBJ1-2; D ambiguous. From germline, CDR1 is SQVTM and CDR2 ANQGSEA. The CDR3 extends over 14 amino acids. The V end lost 7 bases, the J end lost 0 bases, and 15 bases lay between the germline ends. The CDR3 DNA follows: TGCAGCGCCATAAGGGATGGGTCTAACTATGGCTACACCTTC. Residues: CSAIRDGSNYGYTF.

This clone appeared a few times. CDR3 in DNA: TGTGCCAGCAGCGTAGTAACGGGAGGAGACCACAATGAGCAGTTCTTC. This codes for CASSVVTGGDHNEQFF. This chain links TRBV9 with TRBJ2-1, with 7 bases matching TRBD2. CDR1 is SGDLS and CDR2 is YYNGEE in the germline V gene. J gave up 5 bases and V 0 bases, and 8 bases lay outside the gene matches. The CDR3 is 16 amino acids.

J is TRBJ2-7 and V is TRBV6-1; D possibly corresponds to TRBD2 (6 bases). CDR1 and CDR2 (germline): MNHNS, SASEGT. The CDR3 consists of 15 residues. Trimming took off 3 bases at V and 3 bases at J, with 15 bases between the two ends. CDR3: CASSETTGDNYEQYF. The CDR3 nucleotides read TGTGCCAGCAGTGAGACGACGGGGGATAACTACGAGCAGTACTTC.

V usage is TRBV5-6 and J usage is TRBJ2-1; TRBD1 aligns across 7 bases. The V gene end was trimmed by 3 bases and the J gene end by 0 bases; junction bases not matched to a gene: 9. Germline-derived CDR1 and CDR2 are SGHDT and YYEEEE. The CDR3 is 17 amino acids. Here the CDR3 DNA reads TGTGCCAGCAGCTCGGACAGGCTGGCAAGCTCCTACAATGAGCAGTTCTTC. Amino acids: CASSSDRLASSYNEQFF.

The chain couples TRBV5-1 to TRBJ2-3; D possibly matches TRBD1 or TRBD2 (5 bases each). This CDR3 contains 18 residues. CDR1 and CDR2 (germline): SGHRS, YFSETQ. V shed 4 bases and J shed 2 bases, with 23 bases lying between them. DNA for the CDR3: TGCGCCAGCAGCCGACGGGGCGGGTGGGATCCTTCCACAGATACGCAGTATTTT. Translated, it gives CASSRRGGWDPSTDTQYF.

The V call is TRBV5-4, the J call TRBJ2-2; 10 nucleotides align to TRBD2. The CDR3 spans 17 residues. In germline, CDR1 is SGHNT, CDR2 YYREEE (reference sequence). Unmatched junction bases numbered 11, after V lost 3 bases and J lost 6 bases. The CDR3 region is CASSSPHSGRSPGELFF. As DNA, the CDR3 is TGTGCCAGCAGCTCCCCCCATAGCGGGAGGAGTCCCGGGGAGCTGTTTTTT.

This rearrangement joins TRBV7-8 to TRBJ2-7; 9 nucleotides agree with TRBD1. Germline V CDR1 and CDR2: SGHVS, FQNEAQ. The CDR3 length is 16 residues. The junction had 8 bases not matched to a gene; V was cut back by 5 bases and J by 0 bases. The CDR3 nucleotides read TGTGCCAGCAGCACATCCGGGACAGGGAGCTCCTACGAGCAGTACTTC. Its protein is CASSTSGTGSSYEQYF.

The chain couples TRBV6-5 to TRBJ1-5, with TRBD1 matching 9 bases. The CDR3 sequence is 15 residues long. Germline V CDR1 and CDR2: MNHEY, SVGAGI. Losses at the gene ends were 5 bases for V and 5 bases for J; bases not matched to a gene: 7. CDR3 coding DNA: TGTGCCAGCAGTCCCTCGGACAGGGGAGATCAGCCCCAGCATTTT. Its translation is CASSPSDRGDQPQHF.

The chain combines TRBV2 with TRBJ2-6, with D hard to call. The CDR3 is made up of 16 amino acids. The V end lost 0 bases, the J end lost 2 bases, and 8 bases lay between the germline ends. In germline, CDR1 is SNHLY, CDR2 FYNNEI. This chain's CDR3 is CASSEAIGPGANVLTF. The DNA of the CDR3 is TGTGCCAGCAGTGAAGCGATAGGGCCTGGGGCCAACGTCCTGACTTTC.

The J gene is TRBJ2-5, the V gene TRBV2; D ambiguous. The germline V gene encodes CDR1 SNHLY and CDR2 FYNNEI. V was shortened by 6 bases and J by 5 bases, with 10 bases between the two germline ends. This CDR3 spans 12 amino acids. This CDR3 reads CASSRLSETQYF. In DNA, the CDR3 is TGTGCCAGCAGCCGACTCTCGGAGACCCAGTACTTC.

This clone was picked up a small number of times. V gene TRBV19 combines with J gene TRBJ1-1; the D is unclear. The germline V gene has CDR1 LNHDA and CDR2 SQIVND (reference sequence). The CDR3 sequence is 14 residues long. V was shortened by 4 bases and J by 8 bases, with 17 bases between the two germline ends. CDR3 in amino acids: CASSTVGSQREAFF. The CDR3 DNA is TGTGCCAGTAGTACGGTTGGGTCACAGAGAGAAGCTTTCTTT.

The V gene is TRBV2, the J gene TRBJ1-5; D ambiguous. Germline V CDR1 and CDR2: SNHLY, FYNNEI. Trimming took off 5 bases at V and 1 base at J, with 12 bases between the two ends. This CDR3 has 15 residues. CDR3: CASSIRIGSNQPQHF. In DNA form, the CDR3 reads TGTGCCAGCAGTATCAGGATCGGGAGCAATCAGCCCCAGCATTTT.

The rearrangement links TRBV5-4 to TRBJ1-1; no definite D call. V lost 5 bases and J lost 2, with 10 bases in between. The CDR3 runs 13 residues. Germline CDR1 and CDR2: SGHNT and YYREEE (reference sequence). CDR3 DNA: TGTGCCAGCAGTTCAACAGCAAACACTGAAGCTTTCTTT. Its translation: CASSSTANTEAFF.

The chain couples TRBV11-2 to TRBJ2-3; no clear D gene. CDR1 and CDR2 (germline): SGHAT, FQNNGV. There are 16 residues in the CDR3. Trimming left V 7 bases short and J 1 base short, with 18 bases between. DNA of the CDR3: TGTGCCAGCATATCTCTTGGTGGGCGCGGCACAGATACGCAGTATTTT. It encodes CASISLGGRGTDTQYF.

V usage is TRBV9 and J usage is TRBJ2-5; 12 bases align to TRBD2. V shed 0 bases, J shed 5 bases, and the junction held 2 bases outside the gene matches. Looked up from germline, CDR1 is SGDLS and CDR2 is YYNGEE. The CDR3 loop spans 15 amino acids. The CDR3 loop reads CASSVAGTSGETQYF. The CDR3 bases are TGTGCCAGCAGCGTAGCTGGGACTAGCGGGGAGACCCAGTACTTC.

The table lists this clone with a count of one. The rearrangement uses TRBV4-1 and TRBJ1-1, with 9 bases fitting TRBD1. The germline gives CDR1 MGHRA, CDR2 YSYEKL. CDR3 length equals 15 residues. Trimming removed 0 bases from V and 4 bases from J; junction bases left unmatched: 3. CDR3 sequence reads: CASSQEGTGSTEAFF. The CDR3 region has the DNA TGCGCCAGCAGCCAAGAGGGGACAGGGTCCACTGAAGCTTTCTTT.

V gene TRBV2 combines with J gene TRBJ2-5; D is perhaps TRBD1 (6 bases). Trimming pared 5 bases from V and 2 bases from J, leaving 15 bases between. This CDR3 is 15 amino acids long. Germline CDR1 and CDR2: SNHLY and FYNNEI. This CDR3 reads CASSRSGVRQETQYF. The CDR3 bases are TGTGCCAGCAGTAGATCAGGGGTCCGTCAAGAGACCCAGTACTTC.